This T cell receptor (beta chain) is from a study of radiotherapy plus CTLA-4 blockade in lung cancer. Study-wide points: According to reports, early shifts in blood T cell clones, alongside interferon-beta, forecast response most accurately.

TCRdb's table, derived via immunoSEQ multiplex PCR, lists solely in-frame clones and lacks some. The sample lists roughly 71,000 clones; 78% were seen once. CDR3 size: 16 residues. Trimming removed 3 bases at V and 0 bases at J, with 11 bases between. Germline V gives CDR1 MNHEY, CDR2 SVGAGI. Remarks on this clone: Its antigen is unidentified.

This sequence originates from a human donor with non-small cell lung cancer who had a complete response to radiotherapy plus ipilimumab. The rearrangement uses TRBV6-5 and TRBJ2-2; D is undetermined. Sample: peripheral blood, taken from a patient treated with radiotherapy plus ipilimumab. CDR3 amino acids: CASSYSQASNTGELFF. The CDR3 region has the DNA TGTGCCAGCAGTTATTCCCAGGCCTCGAACACCGGGGAGCTGTTTTTT.